The 19 T cell receptor beta chains below were found in one sample sequenced in a study of shared clonotypes between healthy human individuals. This table comes from immunoSEQ multiplex PCR, and its TCRdb copy is limited to in-frame clones, with some not included. The profile covers approximately 180,000 clones, with 90% to 95% appearing a single time and about 0.067% taken by the ten largest. The sample consisted of naive CD4+ T cells sorted from blood. Subset of the sample: CD45RA+ positively selected. The receptors originated from a woman in her 30s in good health.

J is TRBJ1-4 and V is TRBV5-1; D is undetermined. This CDR3 has 15 residues. Between the trimmed V and J ends, which lost 1 base and 4 bases, there was a span of 11 bases. The germline gives CDR1 SGHRS, CDR2 YFSETQ. The CDR3 loop reads CASSLSGSHNEKLFF. The CDR3 DNA reads as TGCGCCAGCAGCTTGTCCGGCAGCCATAATGAAAAACTGTTTTTT.

This rearrangement joins TRBV19 to TRBJ1-5; no definite D call. Trimming shortened V by 2 bases and J by 0 bases, and 5 bases separated the two germline ends. The germline V gene has CDR1 LNHDA and CDR2 SQIVND (reference sequence). This CDR3 is 14 amino acids long. The CDR3 DNA follows: TGTGCCAGTAGTATATATTATAGCAATCAGCCCCAGCATTTT. It encodes CASSIYYSNQPQHF.

This chain connects TRBV5-4 to TRBJ2-7; no clear D gene. The germline CDR1 and CDR2 sequences are SGHNT and YYREEE (reference sequence). Trimming pared 4 bases from V and 3 bases from J, leaving 14 bases between. The CDR3 loop spans 14 amino acids. CDR3 nucleotide sequence: TGTGCCAGCAGCCCTACGACCGTCAACTACGAGCAGTACTTC. Protein product: CASSPTTVNYEQYF.

The CDR3 loop reads CASSDQGSDYEQYF. CDR3 in DNA: TGTGCCAGTAGTGATCAGGGGAGCGACTACGAGCAGTACTTC. The V and J genes are TRBV19 and TRBJ2-7, with D possibly TRBD1 on 6 matching bases. Trimming removed 5 bases from V and 3 bases from J, with 14 bases in between. Germline V gene sequence: CDR1 LNHDA, CDR2 SQIVND (reference sequence). CDR3 length: 14 residues. Full variable domain (rest looked up from reference TRBV19 and TRBJ2-7): DGGITQSPKYLFRKEGQNVTLSCEQNLNHDAMYWYRQDPGQGLRLIYYSQIVNDFQKGDIAEGYSVSREKKESFPLTVTSAQKNPTAFYLCASSDQGSDYEQYFGPGTRLTVT.

The chain uses TRBV28 and TRBJ2-1, with D unclear. The V end lost 3 bases, the J end lost 7 bases, and 16 bases lay between the germline ends. CDR1 and CDR2 from the germline V gene are MDHEN and SYDVKM. The CDR3 extends over 15 amino acids. CDR3 residues: CASSLGFWGTNEQFF. For the CDR3, the DNA is TGTGCCAGCAGTTTGGGGTTCTGGGGTACAAATGAGCAGTTCTTC.

This chain joins TRBV6-1 and TRBJ1-1; maybe TRBD1 (6 bases). V lost 7 bases and J 3 bases, leaving 15 bases between the germline ends. The CDR3 contains 14 residues. Germline lookup yields CDR1 MNHNS and CDR2 SASEGT. The CDR3 sequence: CASNPRGVYTEAFF. Here the CDR3 DNA reads TGTGCCAGCAACCCCAGGGGAGTGTACACTGAAGCTTTCTTT.

The rearrangement links TRBV28 to TRBJ2-7, with 12 nucleotides matching TRBD2. With 6 bases clipped from V and 5 bases from J, the junction kept 8 bases outside the gene matches. This CDR3 region has 15 residues. CDR1 and CDR2 (germline): MDHEN, SYDVKM. The DNA of the CDR3 is TGTGCCAGCAGCCCCGCGACTAGCGGGAGTAACGAGCAGTACTTC. It translates to CASSPATSGSNEQYF.

The V gene is TRBV6-5, the J gene TRBJ1-1; TRBD1 might be the D (5 bases). The V and J ends lost 2 bases and 6 bases respectively, with 19 bases between them. The CDR3 consists of 16 residues. CDR1 and CDR2 from the germline V gene are MNHEY and SVGAGI. The CDR3 nucleotides read TGTGCCAGCAGTTACGCAGGGAGGGGTCGGTTGGCTGAAGCTTTCTTT. Its translation is CASSYAGRGRLAEAFF.

J is TRBJ2-7 and V is TRBV28; D assignment may be TRBD1 or TRBD2 (7 bases each). Germline V lookup: CDR1 MDHEN, CDR2 SYDVKM. V dropped 6 bases and J dropped 2 bases, with 14 bases sitting between them. The CDR3 is 14 residues long. The CDR3 here is CASRPTGRAYEQYF. As DNA, the CDR3 is TGTGCCAGCAGACCGACAGGGAGGGCCTACGAGCAGTACTTC. The complete variable domain, with remaining parts taken from reference TRBV28 and TRBJ2-7, reads DVKVTQSSRYLVKRTGEKVFLECVQDMDHENMFWYRQDPGLGLRLIYFSYDVKMKEKGDIPEGYSVSREKKERFSLILESASTNQTSMYLCASRPTGRAYEQYFGPGTRLTVT.

This sequence joins TRBV6-6 and TRBJ2-7; D not resolved. The CDR3 loop spans 12 amino acids. Trimming took off 6 bases at V and 6 bases at J, with 12 bases between the two ends. Germline CDR1 reads MNHNY; CDR2 reads SVGAGI (reference sequence). This chain's CDR3 is CASRPPLGEQYF. The DNA of the CDR3 is TGTGCCAGCAGGCCCCCCTTGGGCGAGCAGTACTTC.

V and J are TRBV7-9 and TRBJ1-4; 11 positions match TRBD1. The CDR3 is 15 residues long. Germline V gives CDR1 SEHNR, CDR2 FQNEAQ (reference sequence). Trimming removed 4 bases from V and 7 bases from J; junction bases left unmatched: 5. The chain's CDR3 is CASSSRTGGLEKLFF. The CDR3 region has the DNA TGTGCCAGCAGCTCCCGGACAGGGGGCCTTGAAAAACTGTTTTTT. The entire variable domain, with the rest obtained from reference TRBV7-9 and TRBJ1-4, is as follows: DTGVSQNPRHKITKRGQNVTFRCDPISEHNRLYWYRQTLGQGPEFLTYFQNEAQLEKSRLLSDRFSAERPKGSFSTLEIQRTEQGDSAMYLCASSSRTGGLEKLFFGSGTQLSVL.

The chain is built from TRBV4-2 and TRBJ2-3, with TRBD2 identical over 8 bases. J gave up 2 bases and V 0 bases, and 7 bases lay outside the gene matches. This CDR3 is built from 17 residues. Looked up from germline, CDR1 is LGHNA and CDR2 is YNFKEQ. The CDR3 here is CASSQDGVAGSTDTQYF. CDR3 DNA: TGTGCCAGCAGCCAAGACGGGGTAGCGGGGTCCACAGATACGCAGTATTTT.

The chain combines TRBV19 with TRBJ2-7; a possible D gene is TRBD2 (5 bases). Germline CDR1 is LNHDA and CDR2 is SQIVND (reference sequence). The CDR3 consists of 13 residues. V lost 0 bases and J lost 6, with 9 bases in between. CDR3 bases: TGTGCCAGTAGTATAGACAGACGGGGCGAGCAGTACTTC. It yields the protein CASSIDRRGEQYF.

The J gene is TRBJ1-1, the V gene TRBV5-1, with D uncertain. Germline CDR1 and CDR2: SGHRS and YFSETQ. This CDR3 is 14 amino acids long. Trimming stripped 4 bases from V and 1 base from J, with 11 bases between. CDR3 amino acids: CASSPAEANTEAFF. Here the CDR3 DNA reads TGCGCCAGCAGCCCCGCTGAAGCGAACACTGAAGCTTTCTTT. The variable domain in full, with the rest retrieved from reference TRBV5-1 and TRBJ1-1, is KAGVTQTPRYLIKTRGQQVTLSCSPISGHRSVSWYQQTPGQGLQFLFEYFSETQRNKGNFPGRFSGRQFSNSRSEMNVSTLELGDSALYLCASSPAEANTEAFFGQGTRLTVV.

The rearrangement links TRBV6-1 to TRBJ2-4; D may be TRBD1 (5 bases). This CDR3 region has 15 residues. The V gene lost 7 bases and the J gene lost 9 bases, with 22 bases spanning the gap. CDR1 is MNHNS and CDR2 is SASEGT in the germline V gene. CDR3 nucleotides: TGTGCCAGCATGTACTTCAGCTTCGACAGACGCATTCAGTACTTC. This gives the protein CASMYFSFDRRIQYF.

Here the CDR3 DNA reads TGTGCCAGCAGCCAGCCCCGGGGAATTGAATCCTACGAGCAGTACTTC. Residues: CASSQPRGIESYEQYF. The rearrangement joins TRBV5-5 to TRBJ2-7, with TRBD2 as a possible D gene (5 bases). The CDR3 is 16 residues long. CDR1 and CDR2 (germline): SGHKS, YYEKEE (reference sequence). V lost 4 bases and J lost 1, with 18 bases in between.

The V call is TRBV5-5, the J call TRBJ1-3; D remains ambiguous. Trimming pared 2 bases from V and 0 bases from J, leaving 9 bases between. There are 15 residues in the CDR3. Germline CDR1 is SGHKS and CDR2 is YYEKEE (reference sequence). CDR3 protein: CASSFDWSSGNTIYF. CDR3 nucleotide sequence: TGTGCCAGCAGCTTCGATTGGAGCTCTGGAAACACCATATATTTT.

The V call is TRBV28, the J call TRBJ1-4, with D tentatively TRBD1 (5 bases). CDR1 is MDHEN and CDR2 is SYDVKM in the germline V gene. The CDR3 spans 15 residues. V lost 4 bases and J 5 bases, leaving 14 bases between the germline ends. CDR3 region: CASSSRGARNEKLFF. The CDR3 DNA reads TGTGCCAGCAGTTCTCGAGGGGCAAGGAATGAAAAACTGTTTTTT.

The genes are TRBV2 and TRBJ2-1, with a possible D match to TRBD1 (6 bases). Germline-derived CDR1 and CDR2 are SNHLY and FYNNEI. This CDR3 is 13 amino acids long. The V end was cut by 8 bases, the J end by 0 bases, with 8 bases between. Here the CDR3 DNA reads TGTGCCAGCGAGGGGGACTCCTACAATGAGCAGTTCTTC. Translation: CASEGDSYNEQFF.